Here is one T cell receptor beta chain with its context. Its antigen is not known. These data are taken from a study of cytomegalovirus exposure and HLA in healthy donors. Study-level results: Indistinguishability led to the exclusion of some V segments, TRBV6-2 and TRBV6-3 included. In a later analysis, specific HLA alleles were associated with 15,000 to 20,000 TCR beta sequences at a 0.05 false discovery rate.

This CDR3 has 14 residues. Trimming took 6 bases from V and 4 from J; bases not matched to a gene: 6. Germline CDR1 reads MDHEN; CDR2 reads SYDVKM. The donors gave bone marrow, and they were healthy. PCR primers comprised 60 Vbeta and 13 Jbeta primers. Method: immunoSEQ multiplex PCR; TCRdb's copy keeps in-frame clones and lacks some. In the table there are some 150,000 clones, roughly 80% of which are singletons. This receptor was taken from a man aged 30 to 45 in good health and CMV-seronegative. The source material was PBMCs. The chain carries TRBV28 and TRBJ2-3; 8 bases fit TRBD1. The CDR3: CASSLTGEPDTQYF. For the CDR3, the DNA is TGTGCCAGCAGCCTGACAGGGGAGCCAGATACGCAGTATTTT.